The rows below give T cell receptor beta chains drawn from one sample of a study of CD8+CD57+ T cells in acquired aplastic anemia. TCRdb used MiXCR to reprocess the reads, holding one entry per CDR3 protein. The data contain about 200,000 distinct CDR3 sequences, around three fifths of them seen just once; the ten biggest clones take up roughly 53%. Sequencing was carried out using sorted CD4+, CD8+, or CD8+CD57+ T cells (not recorded which) from PBMCs. These receptors originate from a human donor with aplastic anemia. The CDR3 runs from the conserved cysteine through the conserved F or W. Each record gives: D gene, V gene, J gene, clone size, CDR3 DNA, CDR3 protein. The D gene is left open where the match is weak. The size field is filled for only some rows; it gives once, few, many or a size class.

d_gene: TRBD1
v_gene: TRBV2
j_gene: TRBJ1-2
abundance: NA
CDR3nt: TGTGCCAGCAGTGAAAGGAGGGGGCGAATGGACTATGGCTACACCTTC
CDR3aa: CASSERRGRMDYGYTF

d_gene: NA
v_gene: TRBV19
j_gene: TRBJ2-7
abundance: NA
CDR3nt: TGTGCCAGTAGTAGACCGGGGGACTCCTACGAGCAGTACTTC
CDR3aa: CASSRPGDSYEQYF

d_gene: TRBD2
v_gene: TRBV15
j_gene: TRBJ2-1
abundance: NA
CDR3nt: TGTGCCACCAGCAGTCGCACCGGGACTAGCGTAAATGAGCAGTTCTTC
CDR3aa: CATSSRTGTSVNEQFF

d_gene: NA
v_gene: TRBV12-3/TRBV12-4
j_gene: TRBJ1-3
abundance: NA
CDR3nt: TGTGCCAGCAGTGAGGAACTTGGCTCTGGAAACACCATATATTTT
CDR3aa: CASSEELGSGNTIYF

d_gene: NA
v_gene: TRBV12-3/TRBV12-4
j_gene: TRBJ2-7
abundance: NA
CDR3nt: TGTGCCAGCAGTTTCAGCACCTACGAGCAGTACTTC
CDR3aa: CASSFSTYEQYF

d_gene: NA
v_gene: TRBV29-1
j_gene: TRBJ2-5
abundance: NA
CDR3nt: TGCAGCCCTTCCTGGGGCGAGACCCAGTACTTC
CDR3aa: CSPSWGETQYF

d_gene: TRBD2
v_gene: TRBV2
j_gene: TRBJ2-7
abundance: NA
CDR3nt: TGTGCCAGCAGTGAACCTAGCGGGTCTGCCTACGAGCAGTACTTC
CDR3aa: CASSEPSGSAYEQYF

d_gene: NA
v_gene: TRBV12-5
j_gene: TRBJ2-7
abundance: NA
CDR3nt: TGTGCTAGTGGTTTGGTCTCACAATCGGGAGAGCAGTACTTC
CDR3aa: CASGLVSQSGEQYF

d_gene: NA
v_gene: TRBV4-2
j_gene: TRBJ1-4
abundance: many
CDR3nt: TGTGCCAGCAGCCAAGATTTAGGGGACGTAAATGAAAAACTGTTTTTT
CDR3aa: CASSQDLGDVNEKLFF

d_gene: NA
v_gene: TRBV9
j_gene: TRBJ1-3
abundance: many
CDR3nt: TGTGCCAGCAGCGTAGACGACAGCTCTGGAAACACCATATATTTT
CDR3aa: CASSVDDSSGNTIYF

d_gene: NA
v_gene: TRBV29-1
j_gene: TRBJ2-3
abundance: few
CDR3nt: TGCAGCGTTGAAGCCAGCACAGATACGCAGTATTTT
CDR3aa: CSVEASTDTQYF

d_gene: NA
v_gene: TRBV11-2
j_gene: TRBJ2-7
abundance: many
CDR3nt: TGTGCCAGCAGCTTAGAGGCGGGGAGCCCCTACGAGCAGTACTTC
CDR3aa: CASSLEAGSPYEQYF

d_gene: NA
v_gene: TRBV19
j_gene: TRBJ1-2
abundance: once
CDR3nt: TGTGCCAGTAGCCCCCCTACTAGGGCAACTAACTATGGCTACACCTTC
CDR3aa: CASSPPTRATNYGYTF

d_gene: NA
v_gene: TRBV10-2
j_gene: TRBJ2-7
abundance: NA
CDR3nt: TGCGCCAGCAGTGATGTAGAGGGTAGCTCCTACGAGCAGTACTTC
CDR3aa: CASSDVEGSSYEQYF

d_gene: TRBD1
v_gene: TRBV19
j_gene: TRBJ1-6
abundance: once
CDR3nt: TGTGCCAGCTGGGACAGGGGCTATAATTCACCCCTCCACTTT
CDR3aa: CASWDRGYNSPLHF

d_gene: NA
v_gene: TRBV20-1
j_gene: TRBJ2-2
abundance: NA
CDR3nt: TGCAGTGCTAGAGTAGGGGGGGAGCTGTTTTTT
CDR3aa: CSARVGGELFF

d_gene: TRBD1
v_gene: TRBV5-1
j_gene: TRBJ1-4
abundance: NA
CDR3nt: TGCGCCAGCAGCTTGGCCGACAGGGAAGCGGAAAAACTGTTTTTT
CDR3aa: CASSLADREAEKLFF

d_gene: NA
v_gene: TRBV7-9
j_gene: TRBJ1-1
abundance: once
CDR3nt: TGTGCCAGCAGCTTACCCCCGAACACTGAAGCTTTCTTT
CDR3aa: CASSLPPNTEAFF

d_gene: NA
v_gene: TRBV19
j_gene: TRBJ1-1
abundance: NA
CDR3nt: TGTGCCAGTAGTATAGGCTACAGCTATGAAGCTTTCTTT
CDR3aa: CASSIGYSYEAFF

d_gene: TRBD1
v_gene: TRBV6-6
j_gene: TRBJ1-6
abundance: NA
CDR3nt: TGTGCCAGCAGTTACGGAGGGGGCGACAATTCACCCCTCCACTTT
CDR3aa: CASSYGGGDNSPLHF

d_gene: TRBD1
v_gene: TRBV19
j_gene: TRBJ1-6
abundance: NA
CDR3nt: TGTGCCAGTAGTATAGGTGACAGGGTGGCCTATAATTCACCCCTCCACTTT
CDR3aa: CASSIGDRVAYNSPLHF

d_gene: NA
v_gene: TRBV24-1
j_gene: TRBJ2-7
abundance: few
CDR3nt: TGTGCCACCAGTGATTTGTGGAGCCACGAGCAGTACTTC
CDR3aa: CATSDLWSHEQYF

d_gene: NA
v_gene: TRBV7-9
j_gene: TRBJ1-1
abundance: NA
CDR3nt: TGTGCCAGCAGCCCGACTGACCGCACTTGGGAGAACACTGAAGCTTTCTTT
CDR3aa: CASSPTDRTWENTEAFF

d_gene: NA
v_gene: TRBV20-1
j_gene: TRBJ1-2
abundance: once
CDR3nt: TGCAGTGCTGGAGGTAGCTCCTATGGCTACACCTTC
CDR3aa: CSAGGSSYGYTF

d_gene: NA
v_gene: TRBV2
j_gene: TRBJ2-1
abundance: NA
CDR3nt: TGTGCCAGCAGTGTTTCTAATGAGCAGTTCTTC
CDR3aa: CASSVSNEQFF

d_gene: NA
v_gene: TRBV4-1
j_gene: TRBJ2-7
abundance: NA
CDR3nt: TGCGCCAGCAGCCAAGGTCGGGGTAGCTACGAGCAGTACTTC
CDR3aa: CASSQGRGSYEQYF

d_gene: NA
v_gene: TRBV20-1
j_gene: TRBJ1-1
abundance: NA
CDR3nt: TGCAGTGCTAGAGGGGAGGGCAACACTGAAGCCTTCTTT
CDR3aa: CSARGEGNTEAFF

d_gene: NA
v_gene: TRBV7-6
j_gene: TRBJ1-1
abundance: NA
CDR3nt: TGTGCCAGCACCTTGGGGGAGGAGAACACTGAAGCTTTCTTT
CDR3aa: CASTLGEENTEAFF

d_gene: TRBD1
v_gene: TRBV5-1
j_gene: TRBJ2-7
abundance: NA
CDR3nt: TGCGCCAGCGGACAGGGGGCAGGCGAGCAGTACTTC
CDR3aa: CASGQGAGEQYF

d_gene: NA
v_gene: TRBV7-9
j_gene: TRBJ2-7
abundance: NA
CDR3nt: TGTGCCAGCAGCTTAGCGTCTACCCGGGAGCAGTACTTC
CDR3aa: CASSLASTREQYF

d_gene: NA
v_gene: TRBV5-5
j_gene: TRBJ1-2
abundance: NA
CDR3nt: TGTGCCAGCAGCTTAATTCCGGGGGTGTATGGCTACACCTTC
CDR3aa: CASSLIPGVYGYTF

d_gene: TRBD2
v_gene: TRBV9
j_gene: TRBJ2-3
abundance: NA
CDR3nt: TGTGCCAGCAGCGATTGGTCCGGGACTAGCATAGATACGCAGTATTTT
CDR3aa: CASSDWSGTSIDTQYF

d_gene: NA
v_gene: TRBV7-2
j_gene: TRBJ1-1
abundance: NA
CDR3nt: TGTGCCAGCAGCCAAGATAGGGGGGCGCGATACACTGAAGCTTTCTTT
CDR3aa: CASSQDRGARYTEAFF

d_gene: NA
v_gene: TRBV5-1
j_gene: TRBJ1-1
abundance: many
CDR3nt: TGTGCCAGCAGTGGGGTATGGTGGACTGAAGCTTTCTTT
CDR3aa: CASSGVWWTEAFF

d_gene: NA
v_gene: TRBV12-3/TRBV12-4
j_gene: TRBJ1-2
abundance: many
CDR3nt: TGTGCCAGCAGTCCGACAGGAAACTATGGCTACACCTTC
CDR3aa: CASSPTGNYGYTF